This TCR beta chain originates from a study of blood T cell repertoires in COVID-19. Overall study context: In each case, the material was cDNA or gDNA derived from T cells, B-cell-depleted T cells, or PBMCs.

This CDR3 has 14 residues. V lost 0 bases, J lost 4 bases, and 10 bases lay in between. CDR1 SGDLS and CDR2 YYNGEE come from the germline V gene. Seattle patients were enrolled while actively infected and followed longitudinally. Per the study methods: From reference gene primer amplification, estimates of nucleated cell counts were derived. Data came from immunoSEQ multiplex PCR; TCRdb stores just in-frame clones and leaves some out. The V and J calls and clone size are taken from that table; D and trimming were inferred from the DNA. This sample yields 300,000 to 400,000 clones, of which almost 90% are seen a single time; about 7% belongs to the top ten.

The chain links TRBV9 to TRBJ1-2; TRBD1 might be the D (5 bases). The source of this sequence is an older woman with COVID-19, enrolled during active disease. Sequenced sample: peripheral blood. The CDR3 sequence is CASSVADSLYGYTF. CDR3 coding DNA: TGTGCCAGCAGCGTAGCTGACAGCCTCTATGGCTACACCTTC.